Below are 18 T cell receptor beta chains sequenced from a single sample in a study of blood T cell repertoires in COVID-19. The data were produced by immunoSEQ multiplex PCR, yet TCRdb's version contains in-frame clones alone and is incomplete. The sample yields 310,000 or so clones, 90% seen once. Sequencing used PBMCs or T cells enriched from blood (not recorded which). The receptors shown here come from a woman under 40 who had recovered from COVID-19.

This sequence joins TRBV11-2 and TRBJ2-7; D is possibly TRBD1 (5 bases). V shed 0 bases and J shed 0 bases, with 9 bases lying between them. Germline V gene sequence: CDR1 SGHAT, CDR2 FQNNGV. CDR3 length equals 15 residues. This chain's CDR3 is CASSLEPGPSYEQYF. In DNA form, the CDR3 reads TGTGCCAGCAGCTTAGAGCCAGGGCCCTCCTACGAGCAGTACTTC.

The chain uses TRBV5-1 and TRBJ2-1; 9 nucleotides agree with TRBD2. Unmatched junction bases numbered 7, after V lost 4 bases and J lost 8 bases. CDR3 size: 14 residues. In germline, CDR1 is SGHRS, CDR2 YFSETQ. The CDR3 DNA reads TGCGCCAGCAGCCCGAATAGCGGGAGTTATGAGCAGTTCTTC. This gives the protein CASSPNSGSYEQFF.

Remarks on this clone: A junction end diverges from the germline sequence, so it may reflect a read error. The same CDR3 arises from other DNA sequences in this sample as well. The genes are TRBV10-3 and TRBJ2-2, with 8 bases fitting TRBD2. In germline, CDR1 is ENHRY, CDR2 SYGVKD. The CDR3 is 17 amino acids. The CDR3 nucleotides are TGTGCCATCAGGGGAGCGGGAGAGTACGCGAACACCGGGGAGCTATTTTTT. It is translated as CAIRGAGEYANTGELFF.

This clone appeared a single time. One junction end disagrees with the germline gene, perhaps due to a read error. This chain links TRBV11-2 with TRBJ2-2; 13 bases are a match to TRBD2. This CDR3 has 17 amino acids. Looked up from germline, CDR1 is SGHAT and CDR2 is FQNNGV. The CDR3 DNA reads as TGTGCCAGCAGCCCGAGGGCGACTAGCGGGAGGTTTTTGGAGCCGTTTTTT. Translated, it gives CASSPRATSGRFLEPFF.

V usage is TRBV21-1 and J usage is TRBJ1-4; the table assigns TRBD1, which was not confirmed against the DNA. TRBV21-1 is flagged as a pseudogene. The CDR3 consists of 19 residues. CDR3 amino acids: CASSILYPDRGNTNEKLFF. The CDR3 bases are TGTGCCAGCAGCATCCTTTATCCCGACAGGGGTAACACTAATGAAAAACTGTTTTTT.

The V gene is TRBV4-1, the J gene TRBJ2-1; 8 bases line up with TRBD2. Germline V lookup: CDR1 MGHRA, CDR2 YSYEKL. J lost 12 bases, V lost 2 bases, and 21 bases had no gene match. The CDR3 covers 18 residues. CDR3 nucleotides: TGCGCCAGCAGCCAACTCCGCAGCTTAAGCGGGAGAACGTCGGGGCAGTTCTTC. This translates into CASSQLRSLSGRTSGQFF.

The CDR3 DNA is TGTGCCAGCAGATTTCCGGACAGGTCGGAACTCTGGCAGCCCCAGCATTTT. This encodes CASRFPDRSELWQPQHF. The chain employs TRBV6-4 and TRBJ1-5; 7 bases align to TRBD1. From germline, CDR1 is MRHNA and CDR2 SNTAGT. The CDR3 is 17 amino acids. V lost 6 bases and J lost 7; bases outside the gene matches: 18.

This chain links TRBV27 with TRBJ1-4, with D maybe TRBD1 (5 bases). Trimming removed 3 bases at V and 8 bases at J, with 13 bases between. Germline loops: CDR1 MNHEY, CDR2 SMNVEV (reference sequence). CDR3 length: 14 residues. The CDR3 reads CASSLSRVEEKLFF. The CDR3 DNA reads TGTGCCAGCAGTTTGTCCAGGGTAGAAGAAAAACTGTTTTTT.

The CDR3 region is CASTQGLAEKLFF. The CDR3 bases are TGCGCCAGCACGCAGGGGCTGGCAGAAAAACTGTTTTTT. The chain has TRBV10-2 and TRBJ1-4, with a tentative D call TRBD1 (6 bases). V lost 7 bases and J lost 8, with 14 bases in between. CDR1 and CDR2 (germline): WSHSY, SAAADI. This CDR3 has 13 residues.

The CDR3, as DNA: TGCGCCAGCAGTCTAACTAGTGCTACCTACAATGAGCAGTTCTTC. Translated, it gives CASSLTSATYNEQFF. V is TRBV5-1 and J is TRBJ2-1; tentatively, D is TRBD2 (5 bases). CDR3 size: 15 residues. Per the germline V gene, CDR1 is SGHRS and CDR2 is YFSETQ. With 5 bases removed from V and 2 bases from J, the gap between germline ends came to 14 bases.

V is TRBV19 and J is TRBJ1-4, with a tentative D call TRBD1 (6 bases). The V end was cut by 6 bases, the J end by 1 base, with 21 bases between. This CDR3 spans 18 amino acids. Germline CDR1 reads LNHDA; CDR2 reads SQIVND (reference sequence). The CDR3 reads CASSPPGWGRITNEKLFF. The CDR3 DNA sequence: TGTGCCAGTAGCCCCCCAGGGTGGGGGCGCATAACTAATGAAAAACTGTTTTTT. Variable domain in full (rest from reference TRBV19 and TRBJ1-4): DGGITQSPKYLFRKEGQNVTLSCEQNLNHDAMYWYRQDPGQGLRLIYYSQIVNDFQKGDIAEGYSVSREKKESFPLTVTSAQKNPTAFYLCASSPPGWGRITNEKLFFGSGTQLSVL.

The chain recombines TRBV5-4 with TRBJ1-2; TRBD1 matches at 7 bases. Unmatched junction bases numbered 16, after V lost 0 bases and J lost 8 bases. The CDR3 is 17 residues long. CDR1 is SGHNT, CDR2 YYREEE, per germline (reference sequence). In nucleotides, the CDR3 is TGTGCCAGCAGCTTGGGACAGGGTGGATTTCGTTCTGACGGCTACACCTTC. Translation: CASSLGQGGFRSDGYTF.

This clone occurred once. The rearrangement links TRBV30 to TRBJ2-1; 7 nucleotides match TRBD2. V lost 8 bases and J lost 12; bases outside the gene matches: 19. The CDR3 is 14 residues long. Germline V gives CDR1 GTSNPN, CDR2 SVGIG (reference sequence). Here the CDR3 DNA reads TGTGCCGCAACCCCTAGCGGAGGGTTTTATAGGCAGTTCTTC. Translation gives CAATPSGGFYRQFF.

This chain connects TRBV12-3 or TRBV12-4 to TRBJ2-1; a possible D gene is TRBD2 (7 bases). The CDR3 is 13 residues long. V was pared by 4 bases and J by 16 bases, with 20 bases between. The CDR3 nucleotides read TGTGCCAGCAGTTCCGGGGGCGGGAGTAGGTCATTCTTC. Translated: CASSSGGGSRSFF.

CDR3 nucleotides: TGTGCCAGCAGCTTTCATAGCGGGAGGGATGCGGAGACCCAGTACTTC. It is translated as CASSFHSGRDAETQYF. The chain uses TRBV14 and TRBJ2-5; 11 bases are shared with TRBD2. Germline V CDR1 and CDR2: SGHDN, FVKESK. The junction had 10 bases not matched to a gene; V was cut back by 5 bases and J by 5 bases. The CDR3 consists of 16 residues.

This chain links TRBV2 with TRBJ2-5; 9 bases line up with TRBD1. Germline V gives CDR1 SNHLY, CDR2 FYNNEI. Germline trimming cut 6 bases from V and 2 bases from J; bases unmatched to any gene: 10. There are 16 residues in the CDR3. The CDR3 loop reads CASSERGTGQQETQYF. The DNA for the CDR3 is TGTGCCAGCAGCGAGCGCGGGACAGGGCAACAAGAGACCCAGTACTTC.

The chain links TRBV6-5 to TRBJ2-7; no clear D gene. Germline CDR1 is MNHEY and CDR2 is SVGAGI. V was trimmed by 6 bases and J by 3 bases, leaving 15 bases between them. This CDR3 contains 14 residues. This CDR3 reads CASRMTELGYEQYF. The CDR3, as DNA: TGTGCCAGCAGAATGACTGAGCTCGGCTACGAGCAGTACTTC.

In this sample, this clone turned up a few times. This sequence joins TRBV9 and TRBJ1-2, with 8 bases fitting TRBD1. The ends lost 0 bases at V and 7 bases at J; junction bases unmatched: 5. CDR3 size: 14 residues. CDR1 and CDR2 from the germline V gene are SGDLS and YYNGEE. The DNA for the CDR3 is TGTGCCAGCAGCGTAGCGCAGGGGGCGCTTGGCTACACCTTC. Its translation is CASSVAQGALGYTF.